Below are 21 T cell receptor beta chains sequenced from a single sample in a study of OX40 agonist ivuxolimab in advanced cancers. TCRdb's copy holds only in-frame clones and misses some; the assay was immunoSEQ multiplex PCR. The sample consists of 60,000 to 85,000 clones, around 73% of them appearing once. The sample in question was CD4+ or CD8+ T cells sorted from blood, obtained in a trial of the OX40 agonist ivuxolimab. The receptors derive from an adult with an advanced solid tumor such as melanoma, head and neck, liver or kidney cancer.

V is TRBV18 and J is TRBJ1-2, with D perhaps TRBD1 (6 bases). There are 14 residues in the CDR3. CDR1 KGHSH and CDR2 LQKENI come from the germline V gene. The germline V and J ends were trimmed by 0 bases and 8 bases, with 13 bases remaining between them. The CDR3 DNA reads TGTGCCAGCTCACCACCACAGGGTGGATGGGGCTACACCTTC. Translating gives CASSPPQGGWGYTF. Full variable domain (outside the CDR3, taken from reference TRBV18 and TRBJ1-2): NAGVMQNPRHLVRRRGQEARLRCSPMKGHSHVYWYRQLPEEGLKFMVYLQKENIIDESGMPKERFSAEFPKEGPSILRIQQVVRGDSAAYFCASSPPQGGWGYTFGSGTRLTVV.

This chain connects TRBV10-2 to TRBJ1-1; perhaps TRBD1 as D (5 bases). Germline V lookup: CDR1 WSHSY, CDR2 SAAADI. CDR3 size: 13 residues. V lost 7 bases to trimming and J lost 2 bases, with 11 bases between them. CDR3 residues: CASITQVNTEAFF. The CDR3 nucleotides are TGCGCCAGCATCACACAGGTTAACACTGAAGCTTTCTTT.

In its sample, this clone ranks as medium-sized (0.01 to 0.1%). This sequence joins TRBV14 and TRBJ1-6; no clear D gene. Trimming removed 4 bases at V and 11 bases at J, with 12 bases between. The germline CDR1 and CDR2 sequences are SGHDN and FVKESK. The length of the CDR3 is 13 residues. The CDR3 protein is CASSLLDGAPLHF. The CDR3 DNA reads as TGTGCCAGCAGCCTTCTCGACGGCGCACCCCTCCACTTT.

The chain is built from TRBV7-3 and TRBJ1-1; a weak D match, TRBD1 (5 bases). This CDR3 is 16 amino acids long. The V gene's germline CDR1 is SGHTA and CDR2 FQGTGA. Between the trimmed V and J ends, which lost 2 bases and 4 bases, there was a span of 17 bases. In DNA form, the CDR3 reads TGTGCCAGCAGCTTACAGGCGGGGGAAGATGGCACTGAAGCTTTCTTT. Protein product: CASSLQAGEDGTEAFF.

The chain joins TRBV5-1 to TRBJ2-3; 9 positions match TRBD2. Germline values: CDR1 SGHRS, CDR2 YFSETQ. There are 15 residues in the CDR3. J gave up 2 bases and V 6 bases, and 7 bases lay outside the gene matches. CDR3 sequence: CASNLLAGNTDTQYF. CDR3 bases: TGCGCCAGCAATCTCCTAGCGGGAAACACAGATACGCAGTATTTT.

This clone was counted many times. The chain employs TRBV7-6 and TRBJ2-2; D is unresolved. The CDR3 is 13 amino acids. Per germline, CDR1 SGHVS and CDR2 FNYEAQ. Trimming stripped 5 bases from V and 7 bases from J, with 11 bases between. Here the CDR3 DNA reads TGTGCCAGCAGCAATAGACCAAGCGGGGAGCTGTTTTTT. This codes for CASSNRPSGELFF. The full variable domain, in which reference TRBV7-6 and TRBJ2-2 provide the parts outside the CDR3, is GAGVSQSPRYKVTKRGQDVALRCDPISGHVSLYWYRQALGQGPEFLTYFNYEAQQDKSGLPNDRFSAERPEGSISTLTIQRTEQRDSAMYRCASSNRPSGELFFGEGSRLTVL.

The rearrangement uses TRBV4-2 and TRBJ2-7, with unresolved D. Trimming left V 0 bases short and J 5 bases short, with 8 bases between. The length of the CDR3 is 13 residues. The V gene's germline CDR1 is LGHNA and CDR2 YNFKEQ. This chain's CDR3 is CASSQDLVDEQYF. CDR3 nucleotide sequence: TGTGCCAGCAGCCAAGATTTGGTCGACGAGCAGTACTTC.

Ten or more counts support this clone. Written as DNA, the CDR3 is TGTGCCAGCGCCCGGGCCCCTATGTTTAGTCGGTACTTC. Amino acids: CASARAPMFSRYF. The chain is built from TRBV27 and TRBJ2-7; D not certain. This CDR3 has 13 amino acids. Germline V gene lookup returns CDR1 MNHEY and CDR2 SMNVEV (reference sequence). Between the trimmed V and J ends, which lost 8 bases and 12 bases, there was a span of 23 bases.

The chain is built from TRBV9 and TRBJ2-1, with 10 bases matching TRBD2. The CDR3 runs 17 residues. The trim removed 0 bases at V and 4 bases at J, leaving 7 bases unmatched. The germline V gene encodes CDR1 SGDLS and CDR2 YYNGEE. CDR3 sequence (DNA): TGTGCCAGCAGCGTAGGGCTCGGTAGCGGGGGGTACAATGAGCAGTTCTTC. This sequence encodes CASSVGLGSGGYNEQFF.

The rearrangement links TRBV7-9 to TRBJ1-5, with 10 positions matching TRBD1. CDR1 and CDR2 from the germline V gene are SEHNR and FQNEAQ (reference sequence). The CDR3 has 14 residues. J was trimmed by 5 bases and V by 5 bases; bases with no gene match: 3. The CDR3 sequence: CASSPGTGDQPQHF. Here the CDR3 DNA reads TGTGCCAGCAGCCCCGGGACAGGGGATCAGCCCCAGCATTTT.

The rearrangement links TRBV5-4 to TRBJ2-7, with 8 bases matching TRBD1. The CDR3 extends over 16 amino acids. Unmatched junction bases numbered 9, after V lost 4 bases and J lost 0 bases. CDR1 and CDR2 from the germline V gene are SGHNT and YYREEE (reference sequence). Here the CDR3 reads CASSPYRGRLSYEQYF. In DNA form, the CDR3 reads TGTGCCAGCAGCCCTTACAGGGGGAGACTCTCCTACGAGCAGTACTTC.

This chain links TRBV7-9 with TRBJ2-1, with 9 bases fitting TRBD2. The CDR3 sequence is 15 residues long. Unmatched junction bases numbered 3, after V lost 5 bases and J lost 1 base. Germline V CDR1 and CDR2: SEHNR, FQNEAQ (reference sequence). Here the CDR3 reads CASSRTSASYNEQFF. CDR3 nucleotides: TGTGCCAGCAGCCGGACTAGCGCTTCCTACAATGAGCAGTTCTTC. Combining the CDR3 with reference TRBV7-9 and TRBJ2-1 gives the whole variable domain DTGVSQNPRHKITKRGQNVTFRCDPISEHNRLYWYRQTLGQGPEFLTYFQNEAQLEKSRLLSDRFSAERPKGSFSTLEIQRTEQGDSAMYLCASSRTSASYNEQFFGPGTRLTVL.

The chain links TRBV10-2 to TRBJ2-3, with D perhaps TRBD2 (6 bases). Trimming shortened V by 4 bases and J by 5 bases, and 16 bases separated the two germline ends. This CDR3 spans 15 amino acids. CDR1 is WSHSY, CDR2 SAAADI, per germline. In DNA, the CDR3 is TGCGCCAGCAGTGGCCCCGGGGGTGGTGGAGATACGCAGTATTTT. Residues: CASSGPGGGGDTQYF.

V is TRBV2 and J is TRBJ1-5; 9 bases align to TRBD1. The ends lost 6 bases at V and 7 bases at J; junction bases unmatched: 7. The germline CDR1 and CDR2 sequences are SNHLY and FYNNEI. CDR3 length: 14 residues. CDR3 protein: CASSPGQGSQPQHF. CDR3 nucleotide sequence: TGTGCCAGCAGCCCGGGACAGGGTAGCCAGCCCCAGCATTTT.

This rearrangement joins TRBV11-2 to TRBJ1-5, with a weak D call TRBD1 (5 bases). Trimming cost V 5 bases and J 2 bases, with 19 bases left between them. Germline CDR1 is SGHAT and CDR2 is FQNNGV. There are 17 residues in the CDR3. For the CDR3, the DNA is TGTGCCAGCAGCCCGGACATGGGGGGGTCCGGCAATCAGCCCCAGCATTTT. It encodes CASSPDMGGSGNQPQHF.

The rearrangement joins TRBV7-3 to TRBJ2-3, with 14 bases lining up with TRBD2. CDR3 length: 18 residues. Germline CDR1 reads SGHTA; CDR2 reads FQGTGA. V lost 5 bases to trimming and J lost 1 base; unmatched junction nucleotides: 8. The CDR3: CASSAIPGLAGGTDTQYF. In DNA form, the CDR3 reads TGTGCCAGCAGCGCGATCCCGGGACTAGCGGGGGGCACAGATACGCAGTATTTT.

This rearrangement joins TRBV29-1 to TRBJ2-7, with D perhaps matching TRBD2 (6 bases). Germline V gives CDR1 SQVTM, CDR2 ANQGSEA. Between the trimmed V and J ends, which lost 4 bases and 5 bases, there was a span of 18 bases. The CDR3 has 14 amino acids. The CDR3 DNA is TGCAGCGTTGTGACTAGTTGGTCCAGGGACGAGCAGTACTTC. Amino acids: CSVVTSWSRDEQYF.

The chain uses TRBV30 and TRBJ1-2; a possible D gene is TRBD1 (5 bases). The V gene's germline CDR1 is GTSNPN and CDR2 SVGIG (reference sequence). CDR3 size: 12 residues. Trimming took 2 bases from V and 4 from J, leaving 8 bases between them. This CDR3 reads CAWSSRVYGYTF. As DNA, the CDR3 is TGTGCCTGGAGTTCCAGGGTCTATGGCTACACCTTC.

The chain employs TRBV19 and TRBJ1-1, with unresolved D. CDR1 and CDR2 (germline): LNHDA, SQIVND (reference sequence). The CDR3 runs to 13 residues. Between the trimmed V and J ends, which lost 4 bases and 0 bases, there was a span of 6 bases. CDR3 protein: CASSNGVNTEAFF. In DNA, the CDR3 is TGTGCCAGTAGTAACGGGGTGAACACTGAAGCTTTCTTT.

This clone was recorded only once. The chain recombines TRBV7-3 with TRBJ2-7; 9 bases align to TRBD2. The CDR3 totals 15 residues. With V trimmed by 2 bases and J by 2 bases, 4 bases remained unmatched. The germline V gene has CDR1 SGHTA and CDR2 FQGTGA. The CDR3 is CASSLDSGSTYEQYF. The CDR3 DNA reads as TGTGCCAGCAGCTTAGATAGCGGGAGTACCTACGAGCAGTACTTC.

The J gene is TRBJ1-5, the V gene TRBV28; maybe TRBD1 (6 bases). V was cut by 10 bases and J by 1 base, with 17 bases left in between. The V gene's germline CDR1 is MDHEN and CDR2 SYDVKM. The CDR3 sequence is 15 residues long. In nucleotides, the CDR3 is TGTGCCACCCACGTGGGACACTTCAGCAATCAGCCCCAGCATTTT. Protein sequence: CATHVGHFSNQPQHF.